The 26 T cell receptor beta chains presented below share a single source sample, sequenced in a study of shared clonotypes between healthy human individuals. Clones were read by immunoSEQ multiplex PCR, and TCRdb kept only the in-frame ones, dropping some. The table lists about half a million clones, approximately 81% of them singletons, with approximately 11% in the top ten. Sequencing was performed on PBMCs. The receptors stem from a woman aged 40 to 50 in good health. Some clones in this sample may be carry-over from other donors' samples.

In regard to this clone: This is likely an artifact of a read error, given a far larger clone one base away. The rearrangement links TRBV7-9 to TRBJ2-1; 7 nucleotides match TRBD2. The CDR3 runs 16 residues. Germline-derived CDR1 and CDR2 are SEHNR and FQNEAQ (reference sequence). Here the CDR3 DNA reads TGTGCCGGCAGCCCCCGGGGCGGGAGCTCCTACAATGAGCAGTTCTTC. Its translation is CAGSPRGGSSYNEQFF. Based on the CDR3 plus reference TRBV7-9 and TRBJ2-1, the full variable domain is DTGVSQNPRHKITKRGQNVTFRCDPISEHNRLYWYRQTLGQGPEFLTYFQNEAQLEKSRLLSDRFSAERPKGSFSTLEIQRTEQGDSAMYLCAGSPRGGSSYNEQFFGPGTRLTVL.

The V gene is TRBV6-1, the J gene TRBJ1-4; D uncertain. CDR3 length: 15 amino acids. Trimming took off 5 bases at V and 7 bases at J, with 17 bases between the two ends. The germline CDR1 and CDR2 sequences are MNHNS and SASEGT. CDR3 in amino acids: CASSPVRGGVEKLFF. The CDR3 DNA follows: TGTGCCAGCAGTCCCGTCCGCGGTGGTGTTGAAAAACTGTTTTTT.

For this clone: A far larger clone is just one base off, so this is likely a read error. The chain combines TRBV2 with TRBJ1-1, with TRBD1 as a possible D gene (5 bases). This CDR3 is 13 amino acids long. Germline lookup yields CDR1 SNHLY and CDR2 FYNNEI. In nucleotides, the CDR3 is TGTACCAGCAGTGGGGGACCGGACCTTGAAGCTTTCTTT. This translates into CTSSGGPDLEAFF.

This clone came up a few times. A much more abundant neighbour one base away suggests this may be a read error. In the same sample, other DNA sequences code for this CDR3. The chain links TRBV5-1 to TRBJ1-1; perhaps TRBD1 as D (6 bases). The CDR3 spans 15 residues. Germline V CDR1 and CDR2: SGHRS, YFSETQ. The CDR3 nucleotides read TGCGCCAGCAGCTTGAACCCCGGGGGGCGCGCTGAAGCCTTCTTT. Its translation: CASSLNPGGRAEAFF.

This chain uses TRBV10-2 with TRBJ2-5; D is uncertain. The CDR3 is 14 residues long. Germline CDR1 WSHSY, CDR2 SAAADI. The germline V and J ends were trimmed by 2 bases and 7 bases, with 14 bases remaining between them. The CDR3 DNA follows: TGCGCCAGCAGTGAGGACGCTGGACGTGCGACCCAGTACTTC. Its protein is CASSEDAGRATQYF.

The chain combines TRBV11-2 with TRBJ1-2; weak D call: TRBD1 (6 bases). Trimming removed 4 bases at V and 1 base at J, with 10 bases between. The CDR3 totals 14 residues. Germline V CDR1 and CDR2: SGHAT, FQNNGV. The CDR3 bases are TGTGCCAGCAGCTCGGGACAAAATAACTATGGCTACACCTTC. It encodes CASSSGQNNYGYTF. Full variable domain (missing parts from reference TRBV11-2 and TRBJ1-2): EAGVAQSPRYKIIEKRQSVAFWCNPISGHATLYWYQQILGQGPKLLIQFQNNGVVDDSQLPKDRFSAERLKGVDSTLKIQPAKLEDSAVYLCASSSGQNNYGYTFGSGTRLTVV.

The rearrangement links TRBV30 to TRBJ2-3; D is uncertain. The CDR3 contains 11 residues. Germline V gives CDR1 GTSNPN, CDR2 SVGIG (reference sequence). V lost 5 bases and J 5 bases, leaving 8 bases between the germline ends. As DNA, the CDR3 is TGTGCCTGGGAATTTAGAGATACGCAGTATTTT. The encoded protein is CAWEFRDTQYF. Drawing the rest from reference TRBV30 and TRBJ2-3, the complete variable domain is SQTIHQWPATLVQPVGSPLSLECTVEGTSNPNLYWYRQAAGRGLQLLFYSVGIGQISSEVPQNLSASRPQDRQFILSSKKLLLSDSGFYLCAWEFRDTQYFGPGTRLTVL.

The chain joins TRBV4-2 to TRBJ2-1, with TRBD1 matching 7 bases. The ends lost 0 bases at V and 3 bases at J; junction bases unmatched: 5. CDR3 size: 16 residues. Germline CDR1 is LGHNA and CDR2 is YNFKEQ. The CDR3, as DNA: TGTGCCAGCAGCCAAGATACTCCAGGGGGCTACAATGAGCAGTTCTTC. This sequence encodes CASSQDTPGGYNEQFF.

This clone was detected a few times. The gene calls are TRBV18 and TRBJ2-5; D is ambiguous. The J call may be incorrect, as the DNA end agrees better with TRBJ2-7. Germline V gene lookup returns CDR1 KGHSH and CDR2 LQKENI. This CDR3 spans 16 amino acids. The CDR3 nucleotides read TGTGCCAGCTCATCGACGCGGAATAAAGTATCCTACGAGCAGTACTTC. It codes for CASSSTRNKVSYEQYF.

Comments on this clone: Given a far larger clone just one base away, this is likely a sequencing read error. The same CDR3 is also encoded by other DNA sequences in this sample. The chain employs TRBV28 and TRBJ2-7; the match to TRBD1 covers 9 bases. The CDR3 has 15 amino acids. CDR1 and CDR2 from the germline V gene are MDHEN and SYDVKM. Germline trimming cut 3 bases from V and 7 bases from J; bases unmatched to any gene: 10. The CDR3 coding sequence is TGTGCCAGCAGTTTCGACAGGGGGGCTAACTATGAGCAGTACTTC. This encodes CASSFDRGANYEQYF. The full variable domain, its missing parts supplied by reference TRBV28 and TRBJ2-7, is DVKVTQSSRYLVKRTGEKVFLECVQDMDHENMFWYRQDPGLGLRLIYFSYDVKMKEKGDIPEGYSVSREKKERFSLILESASTNQTSMYLCASSFDRGANYEQYFGPGTRLTVT.

This chain connects TRBV30 to TRBJ1-3, with D perhaps TRBD1 (5 bases). The CDR3 extends over 11 amino acids. V gave up 5 bases and J gave up 4 bases, with 6 bases separating them. The germline CDR1 and CDR2 sequences are GTSNPN and SVGIG (reference sequence). DNA of the CDR3: TGTGCCTGGGGGGCGGGAAACACCATATATTTT. This codes for CAWGAGNTIYF.

The CDR3 DNA is TGTGCCAGCAGGGCGGGCCTAGCGGGACTCGAGCAGTACTTC. Translation gives CASRAGLAGLEQYF. V gene TRBV27 combines with J gene TRBJ2-7; 9 nucleotides align to TRBD2. This CDR3 comprises 14 residues. The junction had 9 bases not matched to a gene; V was cut back by 6 bases and J by 6 bases. Germline V CDR1 and CDR2: MNHEY, SMNVEV (reference sequence).

There are a few counts of this clone. The chain is built from TRBV6-5 and TRBJ1-2; D perhaps matches TRBD1 (5 bases). Germline V gene lookup returns CDR1 MNHEY and CDR2 SVGAGI. CDR3 size: 14 residues. Trimming shortened V by 5 bases and J by 9 bases, and 19 bases separated the two germline ends. The CDR3 spells CASSPLIGGESYTF. DNA for the CDR3: TGTGCCAGCAGTCCCCTCATTGGGGGGGAGAGCTACACCTTC.

V is TRBV5-1 and J is TRBJ2-2; D is ambiguous. Looked up from germline, CDR1 is SGHRS and CDR2 is YFSETQ. The CDR3 has 15 amino acids. The V end lost 0 bases, the J end lost 5 bases, and 11 bases lay between the germline ends. Written as DNA, the CDR3 is TGCGCCAGCAGCTTGGAGGGTTTGACTACCGGGGAGCTGTTTTTT. It codes for CASSLEGLTTGELFF.

A remark on this clone: One base separates it from a far larger clone, so it is likely a read error. The same CDR3 is also encoded by other DNA sequences in this sample. The DNA for the CDR3 is TGTGCCATCGCGGCTCCGGGTGTTACCGGGGAGCTGTTTTTT. This encodes CAIAAPGVTGELFF. The chain links TRBV10-3 to TRBJ2-2; D ambiguous. Looked up from germline, CDR1 is ENHRY and CDR2 is SYGVKD. There are 14 residues in the CDR3. The V and J ends lost 8 bases and 5 bases respectively, with 15 bases between them.

DNA for the CDR3: TGTGCCACCCTGTACGACGGGAGGGCCACAGATACGCAGTATTTT. Its translation: CATLYDGRATDTQYF. V usage is TRBV6-4 and J usage is TRBJ2-3; 8 bases line up with TRBD2. J was trimmed by 2 bases and V by 10 bases; bases with no gene match: 11. Germline CDR1 is MRHNA and CDR2 is SNTAGT. The CDR3 is made up of 15 amino acids.

The chain has TRBV9 and TRBJ2-1; D call uncertain. Germline assignment: CDR1 SGDLS and CDR2 YYNGEE. The CDR3 is 14 amino acids. V was pared by 4 bases and J by 4 bases, with 12 bases between. The CDR3 nucleotides read TGTGCCAGCAGCCCCACCCGGTTTTACAATGAGCAGTTCTTC. This gives the protein CASSPTRFYNEQFF. Using reference TRBV9 and TRBJ2-1 for the parts outside the CDR3, the full variable domain is DSGVTQTPKHLITATGQRVTLRCSPRSGDLSVYWYQQSLDQGLQFLIQYYNGEERAKGNILERFSAQQFPDLHSELNLSSLELGDSALYFCASSPTRFYNEQFFGPGTRLTVL.

Note on this clone: Additional DNA sequences in this sample encode the identical CDR3. The V gene is TRBV28, the J gene TRBJ1-2; possibly TRBD1 for D (5 bases). Germline assignment: CDR1 MDHEN and CDR2 SYDVKM. CDR3 length: 13 residues. V was cut by 3 bases and J by 5 bases, with 10 bases left in between. CDR3 in amino acids: CASSLGRLYGYTF. In DNA form, the CDR3 reads TGTGCCAGCAGTTTGGGACGACTGTATGGCTACACCTTC.

J is TRBJ2-7 and V is TRBV7-7, with D perhaps matching TRBD1 (6 bases). The CDR3 contains 15 residues. CDR1 is SSHAT, CDR2 FNYEAQ, per germline (reference sequence). V lost 5 bases and J lost 0, with 14 bases in between. The CDR3 nucleotides read TGTGCCAGCAGCCACCAGACAGGACCCTCCTACGAGCAGTACTTC. Its translation: CASSHQTGPSYEQYF.

This clone was seen once. The chain carries TRBV9 and TRBJ2-7, with D maybe TRBD1 (6 bases). Trimming left V 1 base short and J 3 bases short, with 14 bases between. This CDR3 comprises 15 residues. Per germline, CDR1 SGDLS and CDR2 YYNGEE. The CDR3 DNA is TGTGCCAGCAGCGTATCAATAGGGGACAACTACGAGCAGTACTTC. This encodes CASSVSIGDNYEQYF.

The rearrangement joins TRBV4-2 to TRBJ1-5; TRBD1 matches 10 bases. V shed 3 bases and J 4 bases; nucleotides not matched to a gene: 3. This CDR3 is built from 15 residues. In germline, CDR1 is LGHNA, CDR2 YNFKEQ. In DNA form, the CDR3 reads TGTGCCAGCAGCCAGGGGACAGGGGAAAATCAGCCCCAGCATTTT. Translation: CASSQGTGENQPQHF.

V usage is TRBV27 and J usage is TRBJ2-2; tentative D call: TRBD2 (5 bases). The V end was cut by 5 bases, the J end by 3 bases, with 10 bases between. The CDR3 contains 14 residues. CDR1 and CDR2 (germline): MNHEY, SMNVEV (reference sequence). As DNA, the CDR3 is TGTGCCAGCAGTCCCCGACTATACACCGGGGAGCTGTTTTTT. It is translated as CASSPRLYTGELFF.

The chain carries TRBV6-1 and TRBJ2-1; D is ambiguous. Germline CDR1 is MNHNS and CDR2 is SASEGT. This CDR3 comprises 16 residues. Trimming pared 3 bases from V and 0 bases from J, leaving 12 bases between. CDR3 sequence reads: CASSDGPRSSYNEQFF. CDR3 coding DNA: TGTGCCAGCAGTGATGGGCCCAGGTCCTCCTACAATGAGCAGTTCTTC.

The chain links TRBV29-1 to TRBJ2-1; 12 bases align to TRBD2. Per germline, CDR1 SQVTM and CDR2 ANQGSEA. J was trimmed by 4 bases and V by 7 bases; bases with no gene match: 11. This CDR3 is 16 amino acids long. CDR3 loop: CSAEDPTSGGYNEQFF. The CDR3 region has the DNA TGCAGCGCCGAGGATCCGACTAGCGGGGGTTACAATGAGCAGTTCTTC.

This sequence joins TRBV7-2 and TRBJ2-1, with D perhaps matching TRBD1 (5 bases). Trimming shortened V by 5 bases and J by 7 bases, and 12 bases separated the two germline ends. CDR1 and CDR2 from the germline V gene are SGHTA and FQGNSA. The CDR3 has 13 residues. CDR3 coding DNA: TGTGCCAGCAGCACCCTGACAGTGAATGAGCAGTTCTTC. Amino acid sequence: CASSTLTVNEQFF.

The V call is TRBV28, the J call TRBJ1-2; D is unclear. The CDR3 is made up of 13 amino acids. Trimming shortened V by 2 bases and J by 4 bases, and 8 bases separated the two germline ends. CDR1 is MDHEN and CDR2 is SYDVKM in the germline V gene. The CDR3 DNA is TGTGCCAGCAGTTTAGGGGTTGGCTATGGCTACACCTTC. Amino acids: CASSLGVGYGYTF.